These 14 T cell receptor beta chains originate from one sample sequenced in a study of blood T cell repertoires in COVID-19. TCRdb keeps only in-frame clones here, not all; method: immunoSEQ multiplex PCR. The repertoire has under 150,000 clones, 80% to 90% of them found once; the top ten carry roughly 13%. The sample was peripheral blood. These receptors all stem from a human donor in a cohort sampled during active COVID-19.

This chain connects TRBV14 to TRBJ2-7, with TRBD1 matching 9 bases. The germline gives CDR1 SGHDN, CDR2 FVKESK. This CDR3 has 16 residues. J gave up 5 bases and V 1 base, and 9 bases lay outside the gene matches. The CDR3 DNA is TGTGCCAGCAGCCAAGGTTACCGGGACAGGGTACACGAGCAGTACTTC. It is translated as CASSQGYRDRVHEQYF.

This chain connects TRBV7-6 to TRBJ1-2, with a tentative D call TRBD1 (6 bases). From germline, CDR1 is SGHVS and CDR2 FNYEAQ. V dropped 7 bases and J dropped 0 bases, with 27 bases sitting between them. The CDR3 runs 19 residues. The DNA of the CDR3 is TGTGCCAGCAACCCACACTCCGAGCCCCGAAACAGGGCTAACTATGGCTACACCTTC. Amino acid sequence: CASNPHSEPRNRANYGYTF. The entire variable domain, with the rest obtained from reference TRBV7-6 and TRBJ1-2, is as follows: GAGVSQSPRYKVTKRGQDVALRCDPISGHVSLYWYRQALGQGPEFLTYFNYEAQQDKSGLPNDRFSAERPEGSISTLTIQRTEQRDSAMYRCASNPHSEPRNRANYGYTFGSGTRLTVV.

This clone appeared once. The genes are TRBV19 and TRBJ1-5, with a possible D match to TRBD1 (5 bases). Germline V gene lookup returns CDR1 LNHDA and CDR2 SQIVND (reference sequence). Between the trimmed V and J ends, which lost 7 bases and 6 bases, there was a span of 19 bases. The CDR3 runs to 15 residues. CDR3 amino acids: CASTSGGGGGQPQHF. The CDR3 coding sequence is TGTGCCAGTACCTCCGGGGGGGGAGGTGGTCAGCCCCAGCATTTT.

The chain carries TRBV7-9 and TRBJ1-2; TRBD1 aligns across 7 bases. Germline assignment: CDR1 SEHNR and CDR2 FQNEAQ (reference sequence). The CDR3 is 15 residues long. V lost 0 bases and J lost 8; bases outside the gene matches: 9. CDR3 DNA: TGTGCCAGCAGCTTAGCGGGACAGAGGATGTGGGGCTACACCTTC. Residues: CASSLAGQRMWGYTF.

The chain uses TRBV11-3 and TRBJ2-5; 15 nucleotides line up with TRBD2. V lost 4 bases, J lost 0 bases, and 3 bases stayed unmatched. The CDR3 has 17 residues. In germline, CDR1 is SGHNT, CDR2 YENEEA. CDR3 sequence reads: CASSSGTSGGNQETQYF. The DNA of the CDR3 is TGTGCCAGCAGCTCCGGGACTAGCGGGGGGAACCAAGAGACCCAGTACTTC.

This chain links TRBV5-1 with TRBJ1-2; D unresolved. Per the germline V gene, CDR1 is SGHRS and CDR2 is YFSETQ. V lost 0 bases and J 8 bases, leaving 14 bases between the germline ends. The CDR3 extends over 14 amino acids. The CDR3 region is CASSLEQASGGYTF. CDR3 coding DNA: TGCGCCAGCAGCTTGGAGCAGGCCAGCGGGGGCTACACCTTC.

The gene calls are TRBV9 and TRBJ2-1; 8 bases fit TRBD1. With 4 bases clipped from V and 1 base from J, the junction kept 4 bases outside the gene matches. Germline V gene lookup returns CDR1 SGDLS and CDR2 YYNGEE. The CDR3 contains 15 residues. The CDR3 here is CASSPRDRSYNEQFF. CDR3 DNA sequence: TGTGCCAGCAGCCCCCGGGACAGGTCCTACAATGAGCAGTTCTTC. The full variable domain, with the rest looked up from reference TRBV9 and TRBJ2-1, is DSGVTQTPKHLITATGQRVTLRCSPRSGDLSVYWYQQSLDQGLQFLIQYYNGEERAKGNILERFSAQQFPDLHSELNLSSLELGDSALYFCASSPRDRSYNEQFFGPGTRLTVL.

The chain couples TRBV18 to TRBJ1-6, with a tentative D call TRBD1 (5 bases). Trimming removed 4 bases from V and 5 bases from J, with 21 bases in between. CDR1 and CDR2 (germline): KGHSH, LQKENI. CDR3 length: 18 residues. The CDR3 coding sequence is TGTGCCAGCTCACAGGTGTGGCGAGATCTCAGGGATAATTCACCCCTCCACTTT. Its protein product is CASSQVWRDLRDNSPLHF.

This clone turned up a few times. The V call is TRBV4-1, the J call TRBJ2-2, with 10 positions matching TRBD2. The trim removed 4 bases at V and 6 bases at J, leaving 8 bases unmatched. Germline V lookup: CDR1 MGHRA, CDR2 YSYEKL. The CDR3 loop spans 16 amino acids. CDR3 sequence (DNA): TGCGCCAGCAGCCTCACTAGCGGGAAAGCCGCCGGGGAGCTGTTTTTT. Its translation is CASSLTSGKAAGELFF.

The rearrangement joins TRBV3-1 (or the pseudogene TRBV3-2) to TRBJ2-7, with TRBD2 identical over 8 bases. The germline V gene has CDR1 LGHDT and CDR2 YNNKEL (reference sequence). Trimming removed 11 bases from V and 7 bases from J; junction bases left unmatched: 19. The length of the CDR3 is 15 residues. In nucleotides, the CDR3 is TGTGCCCCCAGCCCTCGCGGGGGGCGACGGGGGGAGCAGTACTTC. Its translation is CAPSPRGGRRGEQYF.

This clone was seen once. The V and J genes are TRBV5-6 and TRBJ1-4; D perhaps matches TRBD1 (5 bases). Trimming stripped 1 base from V and 7 bases from J, with 11 bases between. This CDR3 has 14 residues. In germline, CDR1 is SGHDT, CDR2 YYEEEE. The CDR3 protein is CASSLTGGSEKLFF. In DNA, the CDR3 is TGTGCCAGCAGCTTGACGGGGGGGAGTGAAAAACTGTTTTTT.

V is TRBV30 and J is TRBJ2-3; 8 positions match TRBD1. CDR3 length: 12 amino acids. Per germline, CDR1 GTSNPN and CDR2 SVGIG (reference sequence). CDR3 in DNA: TGTGCGGGACAGGAATACACAGATACGCAGTATTTT. Residues: CAGQEYTDTQYF.

The J gene is TRBJ2-3, the V gene TRBV10-3; 11 positions agree with TRBD1. Germline lookup yields CDR1 ENHRY and CDR2 SYGVKD. V lost 0 bases, J lost 4 bases, and 3 bases stayed unmatched. The CDR3 is 16 amino acids. In nucleotides, the CDR3 is TGTGCCATCAGTGAGTCAAGGACAGGGGGCGCAGATACGCAGTATTTT. It specifies CAISESRTGGADTQYF.

V gene TRBV5-5 combines with J gene TRBJ2-7; D is unresolved. The CDR3 contains 10 residues. V was shortened by 7 bases and J by 3 bases, with 5 bases between the two germline ends. Germline V gene lookup returns CDR1 SGHKS and CDR2 YYEKEE (reference sequence). The CDR3 loop reads CASSNYEQYF. The CDR3 DNA sequence: TGTGCCAGCTCCAACTACGAGCAGTACTTC.